Below are 15 T cell receptor beta chains sequenced from a single sample in a study of blood T cells in healthy people across ages. It was with a sample-barcoded 5' primer and a J-beta primer mix that a second PCR of about 7 to 12 cycles was run. Each CDR3 protein is one row after TCRdb ran MiXCR on the 5' RACE reads. The sample holds approximately 1,100,000 distinct CDR3 sequences, 40% to 55% seen once. Sequencing was carried out using blood. Receptors were obtained from a woman aged 60-70 years in good health.

This clonotype has just a few counts. V is TRBV20-1 and J is TRBJ2-1, with TRBD2 matching over 9 bases. CDR1 is DFQATT and CDR2 is SNEGSKA in the germline V gene (reference sequence). V lost 0 bases and J lost 3; bases outside the gene matches: 6. The CDR3 runs 16 residues. This CDR3 reads CSARDILAGNYNEQFF. The CDR3 DNA reads TGCAGTGCTAGAGATATCCTAGCGGGAAACTACAATGAGCAGTTCTTC.

A few counts support this clonotype. The rearrangement links TRBV9 to TRBJ2-5; D perhaps matches TRBD2 (6 bases). The germline V and J ends were trimmed by 0 bases and 3 bases, with 12 bases remaining between them. Per the germline V gene, CDR1 is SGDLS and CDR2 is YYNGEE. The CDR3 is 15 amino acids. The CDR3 nucleotides are TGTGCCAGCAGCGTAGGTGGGAGGTTCGAAGAGACCCAGTACTTC. This gives the protein CASSVGGRFEETQYF. The whole variable domain, filled in from reference TRBV9 and TRBJ2-5, reads DSGVTQTPKHLITATGQRVTLRCSPRSGDLSVYWYQQSLDQGLQFLIQYYNGEERAKGNILERFSAQQFPDLHSELNLSSLELGDSALYFCASSVGGRFEETQYFGPGTRLLVL.

This chain joins TRBV9 and TRBJ2-2; 9 bases fit TRBD2. The CDR3 is 19 amino acids. Germline CDR1 SGDLS, CDR2 YYNGEE. V lost 3 bases to trimming and J lost 0 bases; unmatched junction nucleotides: 12. The CDR3 loop is CASSASAGLANSNTGELFF. The DNA for the CDR3 is TGTGCCAGCAGCGCTTCAGCGGGACTAGCCAATTCGAACACCGGGGAGCTGTTTTTT.

This clonotype was seen a single time. The chain joins TRBV27 to TRBJ2-5; TRBD2 is a possible D gene (6 bases). The closer fit of TRBJ2-7 to the DNA end suggests the J call may be wrong. CDR3 length: 15 amino acids. Germline V CDR1 and CDR2: MNHEY, SMNVEV (reference sequence). The CDR3 DNA follows: TGTGCCAGCAGCGAGCTGACTAGGGGCACCTACGAGCAGTACTTC. This codes for CASSELTRGTYEQYF.

The J gene is TRBJ2-3, the V gene TRBV5-1; 10 bases are a match to TRBD2. With V trimmed by 4 bases and J by 1 base, 15 bases remained unmatched. The CDR3 spans 19 residues. Germline V gives CDR1 SGHRS, CDR2 YFSETQ. CDR3 in amino acids: CASSAEGAGGAFRTDTQYF. The CDR3 coding sequence is TGCGCCAGCAGCGCCGAGGGAGCGGGAGGGGCGTTTCGCACAGATACGCAGTATTTT.

The chain joins TRBV12-3 or TRBV12-4 to TRBJ2-1; 13 positions agree with TRBD2. Trimming cost V 3 bases and J 6 bases; bases outside gene matches: 5. The CDR3 loop spans 16 amino acids. CDR3 amino acids: CASSFRLAGGINEQFF. As DNA, the CDR3 is TGTGCCAGCAGTTTCCGACTAGCGGGAGGCATCAATGAGCAGTTCTTC.

This clonotype was seen at least ten times. The chain has TRBV20-1 and TRBJ2-7; 8 bases fit TRBD1. The trim removed 0 bases at V and 4 bases at J, leaving 5 bases unmatched. This CDR3 has 14 amino acids. Per germline, CDR1 DFQATT and CDR2 SNEGSKA (reference sequence). DNA of the CDR3: TGCAGTGCTAGAGATCCCAGGGGGCTGTACGAGCAGTACTTC. Protein: CSARDPRGLYEQYF.

This clonotype was seen only once. CDR3 sequence (DNA): TGTGCCAGCAGCCAAGGGTTACAGGCCCAGCCCCAGCATTTT. Protein sequence: CASSQGLQAQPQHF. The gene calls are TRBV3-1 and TRBJ1-5, with D perhaps TRBD1 (5 bases). V lost 1 base and J lost 7, with 11 bases in between. The CDR3 is 14 residues long. Germline assignment: CDR1 LGHDT and CDR2 YNNKEL (reference sequence).

The rearrangement uses TRBV7-9 and TRBJ2-3; D not certain. The V gene lost 6 bases and the J gene lost 1 base, with 11 bases spanning the gap. Germline V gene data show CDR1 as SEHNR and CDR2 as FQNEAQ (reference sequence). CDR3 size: 14 residues. The chain's CDR3 is CASRPSLGTDTQYF. Written as DNA, the CDR3 is TGTGCCAGCAGGCCCTCGCTCGGCACAGATACGCAGTATTTT.

This clonotype was detected only a few times. The rearrangement links TRBV2 to TRBJ2-1; D not resolved. Trimming pared 10 bases from V and 7 bases from J, leaving 8 bases between. Germline V lookup: CDR1 SNHLY, CDR2 FYNNEI. The CDR3 has 10 residues. The CDR3 sequence is CATGRNEQFF. The CDR3 DNA reads TGTGCCACTGGGCGGAATGAGCAGTTCTTC.

The V call is TRBV30, the J call TRBJ2-4; 12 nucleotides line up with TRBD2. TRBJ2-5 matches the DNA end more closely, so the J call is doubtful. This CDR3 has 14 amino acids. Germline V gene data show CDR1 as GTSNPN and CDR2 as SVGIG (reference sequence). CDR3 sequence reads: CAWSRLAGVETQYF. The CDR3 DNA reads as TGTGCCTGGAGTAGACTAGCGGGAGTAGAGACCCAGTACTTC.

CDR3 sequence reads: CSVPGGAGVREQFF. For the CDR3, the DNA is TGCAGCGTTCCAGGGGGGGCGGGAGTGCGTGAGCAGTTCTTC. The V and J genes are TRBV29-1 and TRBJ2-1; D is possibly TRBD1 or TRBD2 (7 bases each). CDR1 and CDR2 (germline): SQVTM, ANQGSEA. This CDR3 has 14 amino acids. Trimming stripped 5 bases from V and 9 bases from J, with 20 bases between.

This rearrangement joins TRBV7-3 to TRBJ1-1; D perhaps matches TRBD1 (5 bases). Germline V gives CDR1 SGHTA, CDR2 FQGTGA. V lost 2 bases and J 4 bases, leaving 11 bases between the germline ends. This CDR3 contains 14 residues. The CDR3 DNA sequence: TGTGCCAGCAGCTTAGGCAGGGTGGGCACTGAAGCTTTCTTT. This translates into CASSLGRVGTEAFF.

Worth noting for this clonotype: A read error is possible here, since a much larger clone lies one base away. The chain employs TRBV28 and TRBJ2-5, with 7 positions matching TRBD2. Germline assignment: CDR1 MDHEN and CDR2 SYDVKM. The CDR3 runs to 13 residues. With 9 bases clipped from V and 2 bases from J, the junction kept 6 bases outside the gene matches. The CDR3 sequence is CARSAGVQETQYF. The CDR3, as DNA: TGTGCCAGAAGTGCGGGGGTACAAGAGACCCAGTACTTC.

This clonotype was found a few times. The chain employs TRBV27 and TRBJ2-3; TRBD1 matches at 8 bases. In germline, CDR1 is MNHEY, CDR2 SMNVEV (reference sequence). This CDR3 spans 15 amino acids. The junction had 9 bases not matched to a gene; V was cut back by 7 bases and J by 3 bases. The CDR3 region is CASTRRQGLTDTQYF. CDR3 sequence (DNA): TGTGCCAGCACCCGACGACAGGGGTTAACAGATACGCAGTATTTT.